This T cell receptor beta chain was sequenced during a study of cytomegalovirus exposure and HLA in healthy donors (dated by TCRdb to 2017 to 2019). Study-wide context: An earlier analysis of 587 of the donors reported more than 250 Gb of sequence data and more than 90 million unique TCR beta sequences from some 180 million T cells. An early release covering 500 to 750 HLA-typed donors comprised approximately 290 gigabases of sequencing data and 85 million or so unique TCR sequences. Of the roughly 400 genotyped donors, roughly 80% fell in the genetic ancestry cluster associated with self-reported Caucasian donors. The study aimed to test whether cataloging public T cell receptors could reveal signatures of past pathogen exposure. The study used immunosequencing to profile the T cell repertoires of approximately 640 subjects and linked those repertoires to cytomegalovirus serostatus. In addition to the first cohort of hundreds of subjects, a separate validation cohort of 120 different subjects was used. High-throughput TCR immunosequencing, statistical association of individual TCRs with disease status, and machine learning were combined to predict cytomegalovirus infection status. In a later analysis, previously published TCR beta repertoires from about 670 donors were re-analyzed and high-resolution HLA genotyping was added so that TCR occurrence patterns could be studied. The later analysis used no new phenotypic data to find candidate immune exposures, relying instead on TCR beta sequences and their occurrence across donors. In an earlier analysis of 500 to 650 of the donors, high-throughput TCR beta sequencing was used to judge whether each TCR beta V gene segment behaved as functional or pseudogenic. Alongside the repertoire data, information on donor age, sex, ethnicity and CMV serostatus was compiled. In a later genetic analysis, genome-wide SNP genotypes for about three fifths of the 666 donors were used, and that subset was treated as a discovery cohort. Every discovery cohort repertoire had been produced on one sequencing platform. HLA typing covered class I and class II loci at four-digit resolution. The number of donors typed differed by locus, with 629-630 for A, B, C, DRB1 and DQB1, roughly 520 for DQA1, nearly 610 for DPA1, and 450 to 480 for DPB1. About 5 DR-DQ haplotypes were handled as single units for association and clustering, since linkage in the cohort was strong. Across 398 genotyped donors of the cohort, an average of about 240,000 unique TCR beta nucleotide sequences per donor were sequenced, and approximately 17% of those sequences were non-productive. What the study reported, not specific to this receptor: Correlated functional status among segregating V segments might be attributable to linkage disequilibrium, but an unknown experimental factor could not be ruled out. In both the original and validation cohorts, the classifier was reported to diagnose cytomegalovirus status with high specificity and sensitivity. Compared with equally common non-associated chains, HLA-associated TCR beta chains in a later analysis were more clonally expanded and had lower generation probabilities. It was suggested by the authors that the approach could potentially be generalized to other disease states and immunological phenotypes. In an earlier analysis of several hundred of the donors, most TCR beta V segments were observed in productive rearrangements about 87% or about 30% of the time, broadly matching IMGT annotations. Because the 87-base-pair reads could not distinguish some IMGT-functional V segments, including TRBV6-2 and TRBV6-3, those segments were excluded. A cluster of highly shared sequence variants was judged likely to be a technical artifact of the sequencing pipeline. Strong co-occurrence of HLA alleles, especially DR and DQ, made assigning TCR associations to individual alleles difficult. Because HLA typing was missing for some donors at each locus, association tests included only the typed subset. An association between a missense DCLRE1C variant and V-gene and J-gene trimming of TCR beta chains was found in a later genetic analysis and replicated in an independent cohort. Because counts were too low, around 18 rarely observed V segments, including chromosome 9 orphons, were left out of the earlier analysis of some 640 of the donors. A further reported finding was that TCR beta sequences accurately predicted the HLA-A and HLA-B alleles for most subjects in the first cohort. The cohort was sequenced for TCR beta chains only, and without alpha or paired-chain data the features that could be detected were limited. A total of roughly 160 TCR beta chains were listed by the study as associated with cytomegalovirus. According to a later analysis, most CMV-associated TCR beta chains appeared to be HLA-restricted, and the HLA associations seemed to be driven largely by CMV exposure. According to a later analysis, TCR association rates differed among HLA loci, with DRB1 alleles showing the most associated TCRs and HLA-C alleles showing the fewest. Specific HLA alleles were associated with 15,000 to 20,000 TCR beta sequences at a false discovery rate of 0.05 in a later analysis. Sequencing depth was assumed to be roughly uniform across donors in the presence/absence analyses, though that assumption may not hold. CMV serostatus was the only immune exposure information available for the cohort. In a later analysis, several top co-occurrence clusters were reported to appear linked to parvovirus B19, influenza, CMV and Epstein-Barr virus. Most TCR sequences were observed very rarely across donors, whereas some public TCRs were present in many individuals. In vitro tests confirmed that three of the cytomegalovirus-associated TCR beta chains recognize cytomegalovirus antigens. A later genetic analysis reported fewer N-insertions in productive TCRs among donors in an Asian-associated ancestry cluster than the roughly 620-donor mean.

The cohort comprised some 730 healthy bone marrow donors. All cohort members were sampled while nominally healthy, although unrecorded immune exposures were likely present. The donor was CMV seronegative and was included in the group of a few hundred seronegative cohort members. Each donor provided a peripheral blood sample, and peripheral blood mononuclear cells were used for TCR beta sequencing. The Qiagen DNeasy Blood Extraction Kit was used to extract genomic DNA from the blood cell samples. The receptor library was made with the immunoSEQ multiplex PCR assay. The multiplex PCR relied on a mix of 60 forward primers for TCR Vbeta segments and 13 reverse primers for TCR Jbeta segments. Amplification of the CDR3 region of rearranged TCR beta genes was performed with a multiplex PCR assay on genomic DNA. The amplified TCR beta libraries were sequenced on the Illumina HiSeq System as 87-base-pair reads. Per the original workflow: A later analysis tallied about 77 million unique TCR beta chains across the 666 repertoires, and some 10 million of those chains were shared by two or more donors. Raw reads were error-corrected and collapsed into unique sequences by a nearest-neighbor algorithm in which closely related sequences were merged to remove PCR and sequencing errors. CDR3 sequences were aligned to IMGT reference sequences to assign V, D and J gene segments. For a sequence to be retained, a match of at least six nucleotides to both a V gene segment and a J gene segment was required. A rearrangement was called productive if the CDR3 had no stop codons and remained in frame with V and J, and every other rearrangement was called non-productive. CDR3 was defined according to IMGT convention as the region running from the second conserved V-encoded cysteine to the conserved J-encoded phenylalanine. Sequences without an unambiguous match to a single V gene segment were excluded from the earlier analysis of 587 of the donors. In an earlier analysis of approximately 500 of the donors, a V segment was called functional when productive rearrangements were above 56.7%, and segregating when the standard deviation between donors exceeded 5%. A statistical classification framework was developed to diagnose cytomegalovirus status using the catalog of TCR beta chain sequences. In a later analysis, TCR nucleotide sequences were compared against IMGT/GENE-DB human TR gene sequences so that V and J genes could be assigned. The TCRdist pipeline was used in a later analysis to assign CDR3 sequences and most-parsimonious VDJ recombination scenarios. In a later analysis, every TCR beta chain was defined by the combination of its CDR3 amino acid sequence and its V-gene family, and reads without a unique V-gene family were dropped. A later analysis removed roughly 590 highly shared, low-generation-probability nucleotide sequences to deal with suspected cross-contamination and a sequencing artifact. In a later analysis, a clonal expansion index for each public chain was calculated from normalized within-repertoire ranks of inferred template counts. A later analysis computed generation probabilities with a VDJ recombination model fitted to out-of-frame rearrangements, and checked the results against IGoR. A later analysis scored TCR-TCR, TCR-HLA and TCR-CMV co-occurrence with hypergeometric tests, applying a repertoire-size bias correction to TCR pairs. In a later analysis, false discovery rates were estimated by permuting HLA or CMV assignments 20 times. In a later analysis, co-occurring TCRs were grouped using DBSCAN, with TCRdist sequence similarity added in when clustering inside HLA-allele-positive subsets. Co-occurrence clustering excluded repertoires with fewer than 30,000 or more than 120,000 public chains, plus five with anomalous nucleotide sharing. The immuneACCESS repertoire file appears here via TCRdb, limited to in-frame rearrangements. These files lack a portion of the clones; in checked studies, under half of the deficit traces to unresolved V genes, and the cause of the others is not known. V and J calls and clone size are copied from that table; D and trimming were computed from the DNA. The sample table records fewer than 150,000 clones. Together, the top ten hold 1.5% to 2.5% of the sample.

The germline V gene encodes CDR1 SGHKS and CDR2 YYEKEE (reference sequence). Between the V and J ends, shortened by 4 bases and 4 bases respectively, the junction contains 17 bases. From the cysteine up to the phenylalanine, the CDR3 has a length of 15 residues. The retained sequence is limited to the CDR3, 45 bases, with the frame set at the first base. Comment on this clone: The antigen this receptor binds is unknown.

The V and J segments used are TRBV5-5 and TRBJ1-1; TRBD1 is a possible D gene, resting on 5 matching bases. Sequencing was carried out using PBMCs. This sequence was found in a woman aged 60-75 years in good health and CMV-seronegative. The DNA sequence is as follows: TGTGCCAGCAGCCCCCGAGCAGGGCTTTTCACTGAAGCTTTCTTT. The translation is CASSPRAGLFTEAFF.